A selection of T cell receptor beta chains follows, all from one sample in a study of human T cells and chemical hapten exposure. One entry per CDR3 protein, called by TCRdb with MiXCR from the RACE reads. The top ten clones hold 1.7% of a sample with 180,000 or so distinct CDR3 sequences, about 15% of them seen once. Here the sequenced sample was whole blood, taken in connection with sensitization to the hapten diphenylcyclopropenone (DPC). The receptors here all came from a woman aged 25 to 45 with alopecia areata. Some clones in this sample may be carry-over from other donors' samples. Each CDR3 is given with its conserved first and last residue. The order of the fields is V gene, clone size, J gene, CDR3 protein. Clone size is stated in some rows and not others, as once, few, many or a class when expanded.

>TRBV25-1|few|TRBJ1-4
CASSAKLQINEKLFF
>TRBV5-4|few|TRBJ2-3
CASSAYGGSTDTQYF
>TRBV7-2|NA|TRBJ1-2
CASSPSGPTDYGYTF
>TRBV6-1|few|TRBJ2-7
CASSDLTGQAYEQYF
>TRBV29-1|NA|TRBJ2-3
CSVQGVVSTDTQCF
>TRBV5-5|NA|TRBJ1-2
CASSYRDFYGYTF
>TRBV6-6|NA|TRBJ2-7
CASRPSGSILSYEQYF
>TRBV10-3|NA|TRBJ2-7
CATQAGFSYEQYF
>TRBV6-1|NA|TRBJ1-1
CASRPGGVVNTEAFF
>TRBV5-4|few|TRBJ1-2
CASSLPGRHYGYTF
>TRBV28|few|TRBJ2-7
CASSSSGLSSYEQYF
>TRBV28|NA|TRBJ2-1
CASSPLVSSYNEQFF
>TRBV14|many|TRBJ1-1
CASSPVEGGYTEAFF
>TRBV14|NA|TRBJ2-3
CASSQGELTDTQYF
>TRBV7-3|few|TRBJ2-2
CASSQSRDRVDTGELFF
>TRBV29-1|many|TRBJ1-2
CSVEGGSGGILSYGYTF
>TRBV9|few|TRBJ2-3
CASSVGSGTDTQYF
>TRBV10-1|NA|TRBJ2-2
CASSEPPGELFF
>TRBV11-1|NA|TRBJ2-2
CASAKTGTGELFF
>TRBV14|few|TRBJ2-3
CASSPLPDWVSTDTQYF
>TRBV5-5|NA|TRBJ2-1
CASSMTSGIDSEQFF
>TRBV7-9|NA|TRBJ1-1
CASSPRTALITEAFF
>TRBV7-9|many|TRBJ1-4
CASSSNGGAAGEKLFF
>TRBV6-2/TRBV6-3|NA|TRBJ1-5
CASSYSGNNQPQHF
>TRBV7-2|few|TRBJ2-1
CASNVGGRDNEQFF
>TRBV6-6|few|TRBJ2-3
CASSLAGANTDTQYF
>TRBV7-6|many|TRBJ2-7
CASSSVRGYEQYF
>TRBV7-8|few|TRBJ1-6
CASSLVEGGTQSSPLHF
>TRBV5-4|few|TRBJ1-2
CASSRDRGDGYTF
>TRBV9|many|TRBJ2-7
CASSVGSSTSYEQYF
>TRBV2|few|TRBJ2-1
CASRRGLAADNEQFF
>TRBV7-2|few|TRBJ2-3
CASSLTGTDTQYF
>TRBV21-1|many|TRBJ2-1
CASSYYRYCSYNEQFF
>TRBV3-1|NA|TRBJ2-1
CASSQLSGGRDNEQFF
>TRBV27|few|TRBJ2-7
CASSDAGRGYEQYF
>TRBV7-9|NA|TRBJ2-7
CASSLVAHEQYF
>TRBV6-4|NA|TRBJ1-2
CASSDGVNYGYTF
>TRBV10-3|many|TRBJ2-3
CAIRKQGAADTQYF
>TRBV7-2|few|TRBJ2-3
CASSLVSSGRAQYF
>TRBV6-2/TRBV6-3|few|TRBJ2-1
CASSPGTGATDEQFF
>TRBV5-5|few|TRBJ1-4
CASSLFTTNEKLFF
>TRBV12-3/TRBV12-4|once|TRBJ2-7
CASRSDAGEQYF
>TRBV5-4|NA|TRBJ2-1
CASSSPGDSRDEQFF
>TRBV3-1|many|TRBJ1-2
CASSRGVTGGYGYTF
>TRBV21-1|NA|TRBJ1-5
CASSKQALDQPQHF